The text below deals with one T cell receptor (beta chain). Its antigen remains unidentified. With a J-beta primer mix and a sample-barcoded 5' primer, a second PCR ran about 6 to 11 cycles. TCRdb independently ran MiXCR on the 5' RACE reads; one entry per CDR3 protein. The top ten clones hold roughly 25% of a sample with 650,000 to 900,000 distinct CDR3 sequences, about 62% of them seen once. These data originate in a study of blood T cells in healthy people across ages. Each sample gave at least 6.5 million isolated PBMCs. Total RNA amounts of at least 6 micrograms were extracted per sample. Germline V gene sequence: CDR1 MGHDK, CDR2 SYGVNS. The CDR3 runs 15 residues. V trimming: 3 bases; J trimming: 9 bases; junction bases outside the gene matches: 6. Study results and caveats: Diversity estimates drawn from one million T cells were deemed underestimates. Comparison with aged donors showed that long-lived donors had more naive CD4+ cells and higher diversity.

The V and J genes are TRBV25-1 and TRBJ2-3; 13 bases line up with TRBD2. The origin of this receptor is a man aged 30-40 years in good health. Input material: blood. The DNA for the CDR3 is TGTGCCAGCAGTGATCCGGGGACTAGCGGGAAGACGCAGTATTTT. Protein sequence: CASSDPGTSGKTQYF.